This T cell receptor (beta chain) came from a study of graft-versus-host responses after intestinal transplantation. Across the study: All recipients were given anti-thymocyte globulin induction, and tacrolimus and steroids were then administered for three to four years. Whole-study results and caveats: Graft-versus-host to host-versus-graft clonal ratios in allografts were high in patients with graft-donor T cell macrochimerism. There was an association between peak levels of circulating GvH clones and early post-transplant HvG declines. Recipient marrow held GvH clones, some first seen in ileum or blood.

With 6 bases clipped from V and 4 bases from J, the junction kept 14 bases outside the gene matches. The CDR3 spans 16 residues. The germline gives CDR1 MDHEN, CDR2 SYDVKM. About this clone itself: What it recognizes is unknown.

Produced via immunoSEQ multiplex PCR; TCRdb's table is partial and in-frame only. This table holds approximately 75,000 clones, approximately 93% found once. The V and J genes are TRBV28 and TRBJ1-2, with TRBD1 matching over 7 bases. This TCR was recovered from a human donor who received an intestinal transplant. Sequencing used unstimulated CD8+ T cells sorted from spleen or lymph node cells, obtained before intestinal transplant. The CDR3 coding sequence is TGTGCCAGCAGCCGGGACAGCTTAGCAGGCGCCTATGGCTACACCTTC. Translating gives CASSRDSLAGAYGYTF.